These T cell receptor beta chains were read from a single sample in a study of response to subunit inactivated influenza vaccine. Using its own MiXCR run on the RT-PCR reads, TCRdb lists one record per CDR3 protein. The sample lists roughly 520,000 distinct CDR3 sequences, about 25% occurring once. The sample was CD4+ T cells sorted from PBMCs, taken more than 4 days after vaccination. The source of these receptors is a man aged 45-65 years who received an inactivated influenza vaccine. CDR3s include the opening cysteine and the closing phenylalanine or tryptophan. Fields, in order: J gene, V gene, CDR3 protein.

>TRBJ1-1|TRBV25-1
CASRETGVDMNTEAFF
>TRBJ1-4|TRBV12-3/TRBV12-4
CASRRQQGGNEKLFF
>TRBJ2-3|TRBV15
CATSTAPASTDTQYF
>TRBJ2-7|TRBV12-3/TRBV12-4
CASSILGGFGEQYF
>TRBJ2-3|TRBV12-3/TRBV12-4
CASSFFLVWETPSEGADTQYF
>TRBJ2-6|TRBV24-1
CATSDPTSGANVLTF
>TRBJ2-3|TRBV27
CASKGRYQGDTQYF
>TRBJ2-1|TRBV18
CASSPGRTEQFF
>TRBJ2-1|TRBV20-1
CSARDFASGADEQFF
>TRBJ1-2|TRBV25-1
CASSVGGGYTF
>TRBJ2-3|TRBV12-3/TRBV12-4
CASSLERGPGADTQYF
>TRBJ2-7|TRBV5-1
CASSFPGTNEQYF
>TRBJ2-1|TRBV7-2
CASSLAHGTGAISYNEQFF
>TRBJ2-1|TRBV7-2
CASSSSGPSYNEQFF
>TRBJ2-7|TRBV5-1
CASRNAEGRSEQYF
>TRBJ1-5|TRBV7-2
CASSLGQSSGQPQHF
>TRBJ2-5|TRBV29-1
CSVGAAETQYF
>TRBJ2-5|TRBV20-1
CSAMRAGGRETQYF
>TRBJ2-3|TRBV20-1
CSARSSGTDTQYF
>TRBJ2-5|TRBV11-2
CASSLNTRVSETQYF
>TRBJ2-5|TRBV5-6
CASSGVLGETQYF
>TRBJ2-7|TRBV6-1
CASRRPGQGYEQYF
>TRBJ1-5|TRBV4-3
CASSGGPNNQPQHF
>TRBJ2-1|TRBV6-2/TRBV6-3
CASTIGLAGYNEQFF
>TRBJ1-4|TRBV12-3/TRBV12-4
CASSLGGQGWEKLFF
>TRBJ2-5|TRBV3-1
CASSQDWRGAYQETQYF
>TRBJ2-1|TRBV12-3/TRBV12-4
CASRRLAEHNEQFF
>TRBJ1-2|TRBV7-2
CASSFISTDYGYTF
>TRBJ2-5|TRBV20-1
CSARDSGRAEETQYF
>TRBJ2-5|TRBV24-1
CATSAPMGETQYF
>TRBJ2-7|TRBV4-3
CASSQVAGGIGEQYF
>TRBJ2-7|TRBV7-2
CASSRLARGGEQYF
>TRBJ1-6|TRBV27
CASSLWGRGNSPLHF
>TRBJ2-1|TRBV10-3
CAISEGQNEQFF
>TRBJ1-6|TRBV5-1
CASSLARGGAGSPLHF
>TRBJ2-5|TRBV10-3
CAISEGREETQYF
>TRBJ2-7|TRBV3-1
CASSQVDSYEQYF
>TRBJ2-5|TRBV3-1
CASRVAGRETQYF
>TRBJ2-1|TRBV20-1
CSAEARTSGGHVNEQFF
>TRBJ2-1|TRBV12-5
CASGTRNRHEQFF
>TRBJ1-5|TRBV30
CAWSSIQGNQPQHF
>TRBJ2-7|TRBV20-1
CSARDGAYEQYF
>TRBJ2-7|TRBV14
CASSLKRDRFEQYF
>TRBJ1-4|TRBV15
CATSRDIGEKLFF
>TRBJ2-7|TRBV29-1
CSVEGLAGVGEQYF
>TRBJ2-2|TRBV6-1
CASSAQGQLGELFF
>TRBJ2-5|TRBV10-3
CAIGSWDSNFQETQYF
>TRBJ2-1|TRBV11-2
CASSLVIGGGQFDEQFF